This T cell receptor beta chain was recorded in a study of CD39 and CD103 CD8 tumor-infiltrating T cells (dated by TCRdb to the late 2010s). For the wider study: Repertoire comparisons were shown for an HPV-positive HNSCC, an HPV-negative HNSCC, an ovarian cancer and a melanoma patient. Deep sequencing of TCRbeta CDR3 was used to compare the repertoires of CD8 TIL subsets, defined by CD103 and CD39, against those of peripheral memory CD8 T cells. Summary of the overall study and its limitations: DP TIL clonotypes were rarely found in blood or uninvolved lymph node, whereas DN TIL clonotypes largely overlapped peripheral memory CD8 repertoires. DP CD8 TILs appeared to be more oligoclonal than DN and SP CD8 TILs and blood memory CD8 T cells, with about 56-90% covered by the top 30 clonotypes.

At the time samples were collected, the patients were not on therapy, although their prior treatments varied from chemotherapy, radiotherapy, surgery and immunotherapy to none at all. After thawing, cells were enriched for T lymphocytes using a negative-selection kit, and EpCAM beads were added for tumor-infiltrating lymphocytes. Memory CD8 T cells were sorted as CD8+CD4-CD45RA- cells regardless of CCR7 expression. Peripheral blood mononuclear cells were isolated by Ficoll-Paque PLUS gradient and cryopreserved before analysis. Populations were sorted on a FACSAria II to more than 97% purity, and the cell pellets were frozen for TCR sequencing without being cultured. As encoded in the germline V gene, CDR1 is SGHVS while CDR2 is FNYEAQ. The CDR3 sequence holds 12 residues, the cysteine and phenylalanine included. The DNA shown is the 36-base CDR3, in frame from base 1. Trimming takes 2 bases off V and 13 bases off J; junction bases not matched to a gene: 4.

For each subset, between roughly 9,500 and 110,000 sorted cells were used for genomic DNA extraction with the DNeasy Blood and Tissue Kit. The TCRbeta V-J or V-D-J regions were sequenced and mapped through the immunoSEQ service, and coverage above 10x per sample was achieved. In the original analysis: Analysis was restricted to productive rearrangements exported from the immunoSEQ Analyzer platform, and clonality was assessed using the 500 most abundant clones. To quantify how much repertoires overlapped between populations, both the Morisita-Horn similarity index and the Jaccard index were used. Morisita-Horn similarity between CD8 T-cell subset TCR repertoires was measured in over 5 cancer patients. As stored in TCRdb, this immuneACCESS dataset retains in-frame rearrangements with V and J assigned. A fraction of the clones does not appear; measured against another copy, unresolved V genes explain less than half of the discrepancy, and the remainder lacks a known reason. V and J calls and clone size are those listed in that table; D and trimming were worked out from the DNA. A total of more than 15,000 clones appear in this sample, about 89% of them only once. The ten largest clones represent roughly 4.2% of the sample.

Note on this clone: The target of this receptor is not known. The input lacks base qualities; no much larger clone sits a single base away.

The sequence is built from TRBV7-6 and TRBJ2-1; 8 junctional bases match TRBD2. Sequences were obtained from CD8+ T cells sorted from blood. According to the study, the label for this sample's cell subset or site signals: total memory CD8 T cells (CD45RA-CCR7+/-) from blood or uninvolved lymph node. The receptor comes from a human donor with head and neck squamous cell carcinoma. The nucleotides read TGTGCCAGCAGCTTATGGGCGGGGGGTCAGTTCTTC. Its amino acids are CASSLWAGGQFF.